This T cell receptor beta chain is from a study of identifying expanded T cells in peripheral blood. Some clones are missing from TCRdb's copy, which holds only in-frame ones; the method was immunoSEQ multiplex PCR. The sample holds around 99,000 clones, roughly nine tenths seen once. From germline, CDR1 is SGDLS and CDR2 YYNGEE. The CDR3 is made up of 14 amino acids. V was cut by 3 bases and J by 6 bases, with 16 bases left in between. The gene calls are TRBV9 and TRBJ2-7, with D perhaps assigned TRBD1 or TRBD2 (5 bases each). The receptor was isolated from a person aged 18 to 75 in good health. What was sequenced was blood. This chain's CDR3 is CASSAGWGYGEQYF. DNA of the CDR3: TGTGCCAGCAGCGCAGGGTGGGGGTATGGCGAGCAGTACTTC.